This T cell receptor (beta chain) emerged from a study of shared clonotypes between healthy human individuals. Study conclusions and caveats: With a few donors compared, around 4.7% of naive CD4 clonotypes were shared. Non-shared clonotypes had lower generation probabilities than those shared by all four donors. Collection of samples was limited to blood; tissue repertoires likely differ.

CD8 cells regarded as naive lacked CD45RO, were positively chosen for CCR7, and omitted terminally differentiated effector memory CD45RA+ cells. The V segment lost 2 bases and the J segment 2 bases; nucleotides outside the gene matches: 4. CDR3 length: 15 residues. Germline-derived CDR1 and CDR2 are SGHTA and FQGNSA. Sequenced by immunoSEQ multiplex PCR; TCRdb stores in-frame clones only, minus some. The repertoire includes under 700,000 clones, about 95% of them detected once, and approximately 0.11% sits in the top ten. This clone was seen repeatedly, ten times or more. Its matching antigen is unknown.

The rearrangement links TRBV7-2 to TRBJ2-7; 9 bases are a match to TRBD2. The sequence was obtained from a woman between 25 and 40 years old in good health. Sequencing used naive CD8+ T cells sorted from blood. The CDR3 DNA reads as TGTGCCAGCAGCTTAAATGCGGGAGGGGCCTACGAGCAGTACTTC. Translation: CASSLNAGGAYEQYF.